A single sample is the source of the 14 T cell receptor beta chains below, sequenced in a study of Ad26.COV2.S vaccination and SARS-CoV-2 variants. The method was immunoSEQ multiplex PCR; TCRdb's version includes in-frame clones alone and lacks a portion of them. The sample lists approximately 300,000 clones, about 82% occurring once. Treatment specified: roughly 20 received Ad26.COV2.S at low or high dose, single or two shots; several received placebo; per-sample allocation not given. It was on day 63 after the first vaccine or placebo injection that samples were taken. The sequenced sample was peripheral blood, obtained in a trial of Ad26.COV2.S vaccine versus placebo. The receptors stem from a person between 18 and 59 years old who received the Ad26.COV2.S COVID-19 vaccine or a placebo.

The chain carries TRBV5-1 and TRBJ1-2; D possibly corresponds to TRBD1 (6 bases). Germline V gene data show CDR1 as SGHRS and CDR2 as YFSETQ. V lost 0 bases to trimming and J lost 10 bases, with 19 bases between them. CDR3 length: 15 residues. The CDR3 loop reads CASSLGLGTQFAYTF. CDR3 nucleotides: TGCGCCAGCAGCTTGGGGCTAGGGACACAGTTCGCCTACACCTTC.

The chain couples TRBV6-4 to TRBJ1-3; TRBD1 matches at 9 bases. Germline V gives CDR1 MRHNA, CDR2 SNTAGT. This CDR3 is 17 amino acids long. V gave up 5 bases and J gave up 15 bases; unmatched junction bases: 23. The CDR3 here is CASSTLNHPGQGQMGYF. The CDR3 DNA sequence: TGTGCCAGCAGTACCCTAAATCATCCGGGACAGGGTCAAATGGGATATTTT.

CDR3 sequence reads: CASSYRETQYF. The CDR3 coding sequence is TGTGCCAGCAGTTACCGCGAAACGCAGTATTTT. The gene calls are TRBV6-2 or TRBV6-3 and TRBJ2-3, with D hard to call. CDR1 is MNHEY and CDR2 is SVGEGT in the germline V gene. The CDR3 covers 11 residues. Trimming left V 2 bases short and J 9 bases short, with 6 bases between.

This clone has a handful of counts. The chain uses TRBV18 and TRBJ2-7; D might be TRBD1 (6 bases). CDR1 KGHSH and CDR2 LQKENI come from the germline V gene. V lost 6 bases, J lost 6 bases, and 9 bases lay in between. The CDR3 extends over 11 amino acids. CDR3 in amino acids: CASSTGIEQYF. The CDR3 region has the DNA TGTGCCAGCTCCACAGGGATCGAGCAGTACTTC.

J is TRBJ2-3 and V is TRBV9, with TRBD2 matching over 9 bases. The junction had 10 bases not matched to a gene; V was cut back by 10 bases and J by 1 base. The germline V gene has CDR1 SGDLS and CDR2 YYNGEE. The length of the CDR3 is 15 residues. CDR3 sequence (DNA): TGTGCCTCTACCCCGGCTAGCGGGGGCACAGATACGCAGTATTTT. This codes for CASTPASGGTDTQYF.

The chain links TRBV7-8 to TRBJ1-5; weak D call: TRBD1 (5 bases). Between the trimmed V and J ends, which lost 1 base and 3 bases, there was a span of 13 bases. The CDR3 sequence is 16 residues long. Germline V gene data show CDR1 as SGHVS and CDR2 as FQNEAQ. The CDR3 DNA reads TGTGCCAGCAGCTTAGAGGCGGGGGGGATCAATCAGCCCCAGCATTTT. Translated, it gives CASSLEAGGINQPQHF.

Comments on this clone: Other DNA variants within this sample encode the same CDR3. V gene TRBV7-8 combines with J gene TRBJ2-7; 7 positions match TRBD1. The J segment lost 1 base and the V segment lost 5 bases, leaving 5 bases of the junction unmatched. Per the germline V gene, CDR1 is SGHVS and CDR2 is FQNEAQ. The CDR3 totals 14 residues. CDR3 residues: CASSPRDSSYEQYF. The CDR3 DNA sequence: TGTGCCAGCAGCCCAAGGGACAGTTCCTACGAGCAGTACTTC.

This clone has only one observation. The identical CDR3 is also encoded by other nucleotide sequences in the sample. The gene calls are TRBV19 and TRBJ1-1, with D possibly being TRBD1 (6 bases). The germline CDR1 and CDR2 sequences are LNHDA and SQIVND (reference sequence). The CDR3 is 12 amino acids. Trimming pared 3 bases from V and 4 bases from J, leaving 6 bases between. CDR3 residues: CASSIRGTEAFF. The CDR3 DNA follows: TGTGCCAGTAGTATCAGGGGCACTGAAGCTTTCTTT. Full variable domain (remainder filled in from reference TRBV19 and TRBJ1-1): DGGITQSPKYLFRKEGQNVTLSCEQNLNHDAMYWYRQDPGQGLRLIYYSQIVNDFQKGDIAEGYSVSREKKESFPLTVTSAQKNPTAFYLCASSIRGTEAFFGQGTRLTVV.

This clone was counted between two and nine times. The rearrangement joins TRBV9 to TRBJ1-3; D uncertain. CDR1 is SGDLS and CDR2 is YYNGEE in the germline V gene. This CDR3 is built from 15 residues. The V and J ends lost 0 bases and 0 bases respectively, with 7 bases between them. As DNA, the CDR3 is TGTGCCAGCAGCGTAGGGAGGACCTCTGGAAACACCATATATTTT. Translation gives CASSVGRTSGNTIYF.

V is TRBV5-4 and J is TRBJ1-2; D ambiguous. Looked up from germline, CDR1 is SGHNT and CDR2 is YYREEE (reference sequence). This CDR3 region has 13 residues. The germline V and J ends were trimmed by 4 bases and 2 bases, with 9 bases remaining between them. The CDR3 region has the DNA TGTGCCAGCAGCATGACGGAGAACTATGGCTACACCTTC. It translates to CASSMTENYGYTF.

The chain recombines TRBV2 with TRBJ2-3, with D maybe TRBD2 (7 bases). CDR3 length: 16 amino acids. V was shortened by 2 bases and J by 4 bases, with 16 bases between the two germline ends. Germline CDR1 reads SNHLY; CDR2 reads FYNNEI. For the CDR3, the DNA is TGTGCCAGCAGTGAATCCGGGGGGCTAGGGGCAGATACGCAGTATTTT. This encodes CASSESGGLGADTQYF.

This clone was observed at least ten times. The rearrangement links TRBV5-1 to TRBJ2-1, with TRBD2 identical over 13 bases. There are 15 residues in the CDR3. V shed 0 bases and J 8 bases; nucleotides not matched to a gene: 2. Germline V gives CDR1 SGHRS, CDR2 YFSETQ. This CDR3 reads CASSLGTSGGYEQFF. The CDR3 DNA reads TGCGCCAGCAGCTTGGGGACTAGCGGGGGCTATGAGCAGTTCTTC.

CDR3 DNA: TGTGCCAGCAGTTACTCGGGCCTCGATGAGCAGTTCTTC. Residues: CASSYSGLDEQFF. This rearrangement joins TRBV6-2 or TRBV6-3 to TRBJ2-1; D is uncertain. V was cut by 0 bases and J by 8 bases, with 8 bases left in between. In germline, CDR1 is MNHEY, CDR2 SVGEGT. The CDR3 has 13 residues.

This chain joins TRBV6-5 and TRBJ1-1; possible D gene TRBD1, 5 bases. Per germline, CDR1 MNHEY and CDR2 SVGAGI. This CDR3 comprises 13 residues. Trimming pared 10 bases from V and 0 bases from J, leaving 12 bases between. The CDR3 sequence: CATEGMMNTEAFF. CDR3 nucleotide sequence: TGTGCCACAGAGGGGATGATGAACACTGAAGCTTTCTTT.